This entry lists 10 T cell receptor beta chains sequenced from one sample in a study of T-cell memory formation after mild COVID-19. TCRdb passed the 5' RACE reads through MiXCR, listing each CDR3 protein once. The sample includes about 310,000 distinct CDR3 sequences, roughly 19% of them seen just once. The specimen sequenced was PBMCs or a T cell subset sorted from them (not recorded which). Receptors were obtained from a man between 18 and 35 years old who had mild COVID-19 (a few samples of this study predate the infection). Cell type and time point are not known.

This clonotype was counted between two and nine times. The V and J genes are TRBV3-1 and TRBJ2-5; TRBD1 is a possible D gene (5 bases). The CDR3 contains 15 residues. CDR1 LGHDT and CDR2 YNNKEL come from the germline V gene (reference sequence). V was cut by 2 bases and J by 2 bases, with 12 bases left in between. The CDR3 sequence: CASSQPWTMQETQYF. DNA for the CDR3: TGTGCCAGCAGCCAACCATGGACAATGCAAGAGACCCAGTACTTC.

This chain joins TRBV20-1 and TRBJ1-3; 8 nucleotides align to TRBD1. This CDR3 is built from 15 residues. The V segment lost 3 bases and the J segment 4 bases; nucleotides outside the gene matches: 8. Germline assignment: CDR1 DFQATT and CDR2 SNEGSKA (reference sequence). The CDR3 region has the DNA TGCAGTGCTAGTCAGGGGCAGGGGGCCGGAAACACCATATATTTT. The encoded protein is CSASQGQGAGNTIYF.

The chain carries TRBV5-5 and TRBJ2-5, with D perhaps TRBD1 (5 bases). There are 14 residues in the CDR3. The germline gives CDR1 SGHKS, CDR2 YYEKEE (reference sequence). Trimming removed 2 bases from V and 5 bases from J, with 13 bases in between. The CDR3 DNA sequence: TGTGCCAGCAGCTTCCAGGGTATCCGGGAGACCCAGTACTTC. It translates to CASSFQGIRETQYF. Based on the CDR3 plus reference TRBV5-5 and TRBJ2-5, the full variable domain is DAGVTQSPTHLIKTRGQQVTLRCSPISGHKSVSWYQQVLGQGPQFIFQYYEKEERGRGNFPDRFSARQFPNYSSELNVNALLLGDSALYLCASSFQGIRETQYFGPGTRLLVL.

The sample holds a few counts of this clonotype. The chain links TRBV28 to TRBJ2-3; 9 bases line up with TRBD1. Trimming removed 10 bases from V and 4 bases from J; junction bases left unmatched: 9. Germline CDR1 reads MDHEN; CDR2 reads SYDVKM. This CDR3 is 14 amino acids long. In DNA, the CDR3 is TGTGCCATCAAGCGGGACAGGGTATCAGATACGCAGTATTTT. Its protein product is CAIKRDRVSDTQYF.

Here the CDR3 reads CAISDIGLAGKETQYF. The DNA for the CDR3 is TGTGCCATCAGTGATATAGGGCTAGCGGGTAAAGAGACCCAGTACTTC. The chain carries TRBV10-3 and TRBJ2-5; 8 bases line up with TRBD2. The CDR3 contains 16 residues. CDR1 is ENHRY and CDR2 is SYGVKD in the germline V gene. V lost 3 bases, J lost 3 bases, and 9 bases stayed unmatched.

This clonotype occurred a few times. This CDR3 is CSAMPTGYYGYTF. The CDR3 nucleotides read TGCAGCGCTATGCCGACAGGGTACTATGGCTACACCTTC. This chain uses TRBV29-1 with TRBJ1-2, with TRBD1 identical over 7 bases. With V trimmed by 7 bases and J by 3 bases, 8 bases remained unmatched. CDR1 and CDR2 from the germline V gene are SQVTM and ANQGSEA. The length of the CDR3 is 13 residues.

The J gene is TRBJ1-1, the V gene TRBV29-1; 8 bases line up with TRBD1. CDR3 size: 12 residues. The V gene end was trimmed by 5 bases and the J gene end by 4 bases; junction bases not matched to a gene: 3. Germline lookup yields CDR1 SQVTM and CDR2 ANQGSEA. For the CDR3, the DNA is TGCAGCGTTCACAGGGGGGGCACTGAAGCTTTCTTT. This encodes CSVHRGGTEAFF.

In its sample, this clonotype was seen many times. The chain joins TRBV5-4 to TRBJ2-6; D possibly corresponds to TRBD1 (5 bases). The V gene lost 4 bases and the J gene lost 10 bases, with 15 bases spanning the gap. This CDR3 region has 14 residues. CDR1 and CDR2 (germline): SGHNT, YYREEE (reference sequence). As DNA, the CDR3 is TGTGCCAGCAGCCTGGAGACAGTAGGGAACGTCCTGACTTTC. Protein sequence: CASSLETVGNVLTF.

The chain carries TRBV6-2 or TRBV6-3 and TRBJ2-7; 10 bases fit TRBD2. The trim removed 4 bases at V and 5 bases at J, leaving 11 bases unmatched. The CDR3 totals 16 residues. Germline assignment: CDR1 MNHEY and CDR2 SVGEGT. The CDR3 DNA reads as TGTGCCAGCAGTTCGCCTGGGAGCGGGGGGGCCCACGAGCAGTACTTC. Translation: CASSSPGSGGAHEQYF.

This clonotype occurred a few times. The J gene is TRBJ1-4, the V gene TRBV18; D call uncertain. V was pared by 3 bases and J by 2 bases, with 7 bases between. CDR1 and CDR2 from the germline V gene are KGHSH and LQKENI. CDR3 length equals 14 residues. The CDR3 region is CASSPARTNEKLFF. The DNA of the CDR3 is TGTGCCAGCTCACCGGCCAGGACTAATGAAAAACTGTTTTTT.